The clone carrying this T cell receptor (beta chain) was detected ten times or more. Its antigen is unknown. The CDR3 end falls 3 residues outside the read, so it is completed with the germline J gene. Patients and controls were mostly of Caucasian heritage. The data were taken from a study of T cell clonality in common variable immunodeficiency. The CDR3 runs to 15 residues. V was trimmed by 0 bases and J by 6 bases, leaving 15 bases between them. Per the germline V gene, CDR1 is DFQATT and CDR2 is SNEGSKA (reference sequence). Study outcomes and limitations: Common variable immunodeficiency TCR beta sequences reportedly had fewer deletions and N-nucleotide insertions. CVID subjects shared fewer TCRbeta clones than healthy controls did.

Method: immunoSEQ multiplex PCR; TCRdb's copy keeps in-frame clones and lacks some. The specimen has about 37,000 clones, none found just once. The receptor's source is a person aged 18 to 75 in good health. The rearrangement uses TRBV20-1 and TRBJ1-5, with TRBD1 as a possible D gene (5 bases). Sequencing used peripheral blood mononuclear cells. Incomplete CDR3 DNA: TGCAGTGCTAGAGAGGGTGGCGGGGCCGGTCAGCCC. This codes for CSAREGGGAGQP. The CDR3, in full, reads CSAREGGGAGQPQHF.